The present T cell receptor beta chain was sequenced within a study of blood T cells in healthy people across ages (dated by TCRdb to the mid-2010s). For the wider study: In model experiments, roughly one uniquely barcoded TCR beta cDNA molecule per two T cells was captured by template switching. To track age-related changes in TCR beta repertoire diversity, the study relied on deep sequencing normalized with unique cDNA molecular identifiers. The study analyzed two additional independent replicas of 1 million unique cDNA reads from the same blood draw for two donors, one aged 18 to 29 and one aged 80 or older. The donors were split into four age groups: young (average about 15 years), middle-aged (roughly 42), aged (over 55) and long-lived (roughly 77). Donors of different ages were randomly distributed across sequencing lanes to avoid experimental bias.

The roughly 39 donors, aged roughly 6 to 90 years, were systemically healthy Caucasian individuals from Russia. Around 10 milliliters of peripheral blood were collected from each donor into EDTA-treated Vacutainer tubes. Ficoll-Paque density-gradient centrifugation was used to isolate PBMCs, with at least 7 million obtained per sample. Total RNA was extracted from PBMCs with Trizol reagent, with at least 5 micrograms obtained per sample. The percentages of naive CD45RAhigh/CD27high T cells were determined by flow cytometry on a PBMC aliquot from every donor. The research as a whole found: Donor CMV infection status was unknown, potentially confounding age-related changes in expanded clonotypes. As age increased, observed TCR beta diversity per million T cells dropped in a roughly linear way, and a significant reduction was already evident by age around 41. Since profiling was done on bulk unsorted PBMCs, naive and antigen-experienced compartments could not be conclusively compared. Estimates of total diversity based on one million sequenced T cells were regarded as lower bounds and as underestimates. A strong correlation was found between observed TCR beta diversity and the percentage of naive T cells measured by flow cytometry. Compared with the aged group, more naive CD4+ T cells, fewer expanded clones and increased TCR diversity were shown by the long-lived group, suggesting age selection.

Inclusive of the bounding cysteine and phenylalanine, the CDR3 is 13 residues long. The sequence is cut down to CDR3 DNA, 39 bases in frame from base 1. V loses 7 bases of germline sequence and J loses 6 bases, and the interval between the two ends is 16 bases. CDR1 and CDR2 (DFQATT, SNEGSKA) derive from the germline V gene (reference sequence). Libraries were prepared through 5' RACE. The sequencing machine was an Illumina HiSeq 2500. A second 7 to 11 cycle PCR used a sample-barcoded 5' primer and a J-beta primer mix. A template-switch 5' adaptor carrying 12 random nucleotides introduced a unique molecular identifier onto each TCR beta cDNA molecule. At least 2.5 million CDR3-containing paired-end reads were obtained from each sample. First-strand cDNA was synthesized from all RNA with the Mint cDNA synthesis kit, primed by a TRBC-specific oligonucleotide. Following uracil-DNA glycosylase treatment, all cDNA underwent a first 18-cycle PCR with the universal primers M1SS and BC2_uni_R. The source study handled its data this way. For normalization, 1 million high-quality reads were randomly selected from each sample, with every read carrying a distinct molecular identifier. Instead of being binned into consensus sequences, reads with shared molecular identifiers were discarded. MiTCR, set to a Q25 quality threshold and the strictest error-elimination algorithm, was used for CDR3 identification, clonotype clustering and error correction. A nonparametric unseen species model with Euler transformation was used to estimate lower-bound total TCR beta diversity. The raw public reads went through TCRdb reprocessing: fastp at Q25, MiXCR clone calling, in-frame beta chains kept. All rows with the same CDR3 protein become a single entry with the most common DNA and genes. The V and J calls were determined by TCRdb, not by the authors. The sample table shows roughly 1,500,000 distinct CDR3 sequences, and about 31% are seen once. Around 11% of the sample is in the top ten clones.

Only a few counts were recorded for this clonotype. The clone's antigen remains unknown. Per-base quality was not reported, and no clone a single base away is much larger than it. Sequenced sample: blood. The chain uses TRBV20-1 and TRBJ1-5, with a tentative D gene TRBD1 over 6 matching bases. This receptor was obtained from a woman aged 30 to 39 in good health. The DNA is TGCAGTGTTTGGGCAGGGGAAGGTCAGCCCCAGCATTTT. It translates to CSVWAGEGQPQHF.